The 18 T cell receptor beta chains in this list originate from one sample, sequenced in a study of blood T cell repertoires in COVID-19. Produced via immunoSEQ multiplex PCR; TCRdb's table is partial and in-frame only. The table has roughly 340,000 clones, 85% to 90% seen once. Sequencing input: PBMCs or T cells enriched from blood (not recorded which). Every receptor here comes from a man aged 18 to 29 who had recovered from COVID-19.

CDR3 in amino acids: CASSFREGTDTQYF. The CDR3 DNA is TGTGCCAGCAGCTTTAGGGAGGGCACAGATACGCAGTATTTT. The chain uses TRBV7-3 and TRBJ2-3; tentatively, D is TRBD2 (6 bases). Germline V lookup: CDR1 SGHTA, CDR2 FQGTGA. This CDR3 has 14 amino acids. V lost 3 bases, J lost 1 base, and 8 bases lay in between.

This chain connects TRBV7-8 to TRBJ1-3; 7 bases match TRBD1. Trimming cost V 4 bases and J 0 bases; bases outside gene matches: 6. This CDR3 region has 16 residues. Per the germline V gene, CDR1 is SGHVS and CDR2 is FQNEAQ. DNA for the CDR3: TGTGCCAGCAGCTCCTCTGACAGGGCCTCTGGAAACACCATATATTTT. It specifies CASSSSDRASGNTIYF.

This chain connects TRBV28 to TRBJ2-1; D possibly corresponds to TRBD1 (6 bases). Germline CDR1 MDHEN, CDR2 SYDVKM. The CDR3 is made up of 11 amino acids. The V gene lost 11 bases and the J gene lost 6 bases, with 11 bases spanning the gap. DNA for the CDR3: TGTGCCCACAGGGCGGGCAATGAGCAGTTCTTC. Residues: CAHRAGNEQFF.

This clone was counted between two and nine times. This sample includes further DNA sequences coding for the same CDR3. The chain couples TRBV19 to TRBJ2-1; 9 positions agree with TRBD2. The CDR3 has 15 amino acids. The V segment lost 6 bases and the J segment 2 bases; nucleotides outside the gene matches: 5. The V gene's germline CDR1 is LNHDA and CDR2 SQIVND (reference sequence). CDR3 in DNA: TGTGCCAGTAGCCCGACTAGCGGCGCCTACAATGAGCAGTTCTTC. Its protein product is CASSPTSGAYNEQFF. The variable domain in full, with the rest retrieved from reference TRBV19 and TRBJ2-1, is DGGITQSPKYLFRKEGQNVTLSCEQNLNHDAMYWYRQDPGQGLRLIYYSQIVNDFQKGDIAEGYSVSREKKESFPLTVTSAQKNPTAFYLCASSPTSGAYNEQFFGPGTRLTVL.

Of note for this clone: The same CDR3 also results from other DNA sequences found in this sample. The chain couples TRBV5-1 to TRBJ2-1, with 7 positions matching TRBD1. The V and J ends lost 4 bases and 4 bases, in that order; junction bases with no gene match: 5. Germline V gene data show CDR1 as SGHRS and CDR2 as YFSETQ. The CDR3 is 14 residues long. The CDR3: CASSPGQLYNEQFF. The DNA of the CDR3 is TGCGCCAGCAGCCCGGGACAGCTATACAATGAGCAGTTCTTC.

This clone appeared a single time. The chain has TRBV25-1 and TRBJ1-4, with D unresolved. This CDR3 contains 13 residues. Per the germline V gene, CDR1 is MGHDK and CDR2 is SYGVNS. Trimming stripped 7 bases from V and 7 bases from J, with 13 bases between. CDR3 nucleotides: TGTGCCAGCACGGTGGGGAGCCTTGAAAAACTGTTTTTT. Its translation is CASTVGSLEKLFF.

This sequence joins TRBV28 and TRBJ2-1; 7 bases line up with TRBD1. This CDR3 region has 16 residues. The junction had 9 bases not matched to a gene; V was cut back by 5 bases and J by 2 bases. Germline-derived CDR1 and CDR2 are MDHEN and SYDVKM. CDR3: CASSTSRGSTYNEQFF. CDR3 coding DNA: TGTGCCAGCAGTACCTCCAGGGGGTCGACCTACAATGAGCAGTTCTTC. The complete variable domain, with remaining parts taken from reference TRBV28 and TRBJ2-1, reads DVKVTQSSRYLVKRTGEKVFLECVQDMDHENMFWYRQDPGLGLRLIYFSYDVKMKEKGDIPEGYSVSREKKERFSLILESASTNQTSMYLCASSTSRGSTYNEQFFGPGTRLTVL.

The chain carries TRBV19 and TRBJ2-7; 9 nucleotides agree with TRBD1. The CDR3 totals 14 residues. Trimming at V came to 3 bases and at J to 5 bases, leaving 5 bases not matched to a gene. CDR1 is LNHDA, CDR2 SQIVND, per germline (reference sequence). The CDR3 region has the DNA TGTGCCAGTAGTATTACAGGGGGCAGCGACGAGCAGTACTTC. This translates into CASSITGGSDEQYF.

The rearrangement links TRBV5-6 to TRBJ2-2; 9 nucleotides line up with TRBD1. The germline gives CDR1 SGHDT, CDR2 YYEEEE. J was trimmed by 7 bases and V by 3 bases; bases with no gene match: 4. The CDR3 covers 14 residues. In DNA form, the CDR3 reads TGTGCCAGCAGCTATGGACAGGGGCACGGGGAGCTGTTTTTT. This encodes CASSYGQGHGELFF.

V and J are TRBV15 and TRBJ1-6; D is perhaps TRBD1 (6 bases). Germline-derived CDR1 and CDR2 are LNHNV and YYDKDF (reference sequence). The length of the CDR3 is 16 residues. Deletions cut 6 bases from V and 11 bases from J, with 23 bases between. Here the CDR3 reads CATRSHRGHPETPLHF. The CDR3, as DNA: TGTGCCACCAGAAGTCACCGGGGACACCCTGAGACACCCCTCCACTTT. Full variable domain (outside the CDR3, taken from reference TRBV15 and TRBJ1-6): DAMVIQNPRYQVTQFGKPVTLSCSQTLNHNVMYWYQQKSSQAPKLLFHYYDKDFNNEADTPDNFQSRRPNTSFCFLDIRSPGLGDTAMYLCATRSHRGHPETPLHFGNGTRLTVT.

The V call is TRBV19, the J call TRBJ1-2, with TRBD1 identical over 9 bases. The CDR3 runs to 15 residues. The V segment lost 5 bases and the J segment 6 bases; nucleotides outside the gene matches: 10. Germline assignment: CDR1 LNHDA and CDR2 SQIVND (reference sequence). The CDR3 protein is CASSSNPQGADGYTF. In nucleotides, the CDR3 is TGTGCCAGTAGTTCGAACCCACAGGGGGCGGATGGCTACACCTTC.

V gene TRBV20-1 combines with J gene TRBJ2-7; D perhaps matches TRBD1 (5 bases). The CDR3 has 13 residues. V was pared by 3 bases and J by 7 bases, with 16 bases between. Germline V CDR1 and CDR2: DFQATT, SNEGSKA (reference sequence). The CDR3: CSASQGMSGEQYF. The CDR3 DNA reads TGCAGTGCTAGTCAGGGTATGTCCGGGGAGCAGTACTTC.

The chain joins TRBV29-1 to TRBJ1-2; 8 nucleotides match TRBD1. Germline V gene data show CDR1 as SQVTM and CDR2 as ANQGSEA. CDR3 length: 13 amino acids. The V segment lost 7 bases and the J segment 7 bases; nucleotides outside the gene matches: 11. The CDR3 DNA reads as TGCAGCGCTGCGAAAGGACAGGGTAGTGGCTACACCTTC. It codes for CSAAKGQGSGYTF.

The J gene is TRBJ2-7, the V gene TRBV11-2; TRBD1 agrees at 11 bases. The ends lost 5 bases at V and 3 bases at J; junction bases unmatched: 6. The CDR3 covers 15 residues. The germline V gene has CDR1 SGHAT and CDR2 FQNNGV. CDR3 region: CASSLGTGGGYEQYF. The CDR3 bases are TGTGCCAGCAGCCTTGGGACAGGGGGAGGCTACGAGCAGTACTTC.

The chain employs TRBV15 and TRBJ1-6; TRBD1 might be the D (6 bases). V was shortened by 0 bases and J by 12 bases, with 9 bases between the two germline ends. This CDR3 comprises 13 residues. Germline CDR1 LNHNV, CDR2 YYDKDF (reference sequence). CDR3 coding DNA: TGTGCCACCAGCAGAGATGGGGGACAACCCCTCCACTTT. Residues: CATSRDGGQPLHF.

The CDR3 loop is CASSLERESPYEQFF. The CDR3 nucleotides are TGTGCCAGCAGCTTAGAGCGGGAGTCGCCCTATGAGCAGTTCTTC. This chain joins TRBV7-2 and TRBJ2-1, with 8 bases lining up with TRBD2. V was pared by 1 base and J by 8 bases, with 7 bases of the junction left unmatched. Germline V CDR1 and CDR2: SGHTA, FQGNSA. This CDR3 contains 15 residues.

J is TRBJ2-3 and V is TRBV13; D is possibly TRBD2 (8 bases). Germline V lookup: CDR1 PRHDT, CDR2 FYEKMQ (reference sequence). V was shortened by 1 base and J by 7 bases, with 30 bases between the two germline ends. The CDR3 extends over 20 amino acids. CDR3 DNA: TGTGCCAGCAGCTTAGCCCCCGAGGGGGCGAGTGCAGCGGGGGCCTATACGCAGTATTTT. Its protein is CASSLAPEGASAAGAYTQYF.

The chain has TRBV28 and TRBJ2-7; 8 nucleotides align to TRBD1. In germline, CDR1 is MDHEN, CDR2 SYDVKM. The CDR3 has 14 residues. Losses at the gene ends were 7 bases for V and 2 bases for J; bases not matched to a gene: 7. CDR3 bases: TGTGCCAGCACCCTGGGACAGGACGCCTACGAGCAGTACTTC. Its translation: CASTLGQDAYEQYF. Combining the CDR3 with reference TRBV28 and TRBJ2-7 gives the whole variable domain DVKVTQSSRYLVKRTGEKVFLECVQDMDHENMFWYRQDPGLGLRLIYFSYDVKMKEKGDIPEGYSVSREKKERFSLILESASTNQTSMYLCASTLGQDAYEQYFGPGTRLTVT.